The clone carrying this T cell receptor beta chain came up many times. Its antigen is unknown. This sample stems from a study of molecular identifiers for immune sequencing clone quantification. Investigators produced naive CD8 libraries from approximately 20,000 to 980,000 sorted cells, drawing on 10%, 30% or 50% RNA. A CD8+CD4-CCR7+CD45RA+ phenotype served as the sorting definition for naive CD8 T cells. Findings and limits, study-wide: The share of molecules held by clones above 20 RNA copies was over 98% in effector cells and under 1% in naive cells.

TCR libraries were built in bulk with a published protocol and specific TCR primers. Using its own MiXCR run on the PCR reads, TCRdb lists one record per CDR3 protein. This sample carries 70,000 to 95,000 distinct CDR3 sequences, roughly 20% of them seen once, and the ten largest clones take about 0.85%. The CDR3 length is 14 residues. V lost 3 bases and J lost 4, with 12 bases in between. Sequenced input: naive CD8+ T cells from blood, with Jurkat cell RNA spiked in. Subset given: FACS-sorted CD8+CD4-CCR7+CD45RA+ naive T cells. The chain recombines TRBV12-3 or TRBV12-4 with TRBJ1-2; D perhaps matches TRBD1 (5 bases). This clonotype was obtained from a human donor in good health. Some libraries in this study had Jurkat cell RNA spiked in. CDR3 coding DNA: TGTGCCAGCAGTTTGGGGCAGGGCACCTATGGCTACACCTTC. It specifies CASSLGQGTYGYTF.